This T cell receptor beta chain is drawn from a study of CD8+CD57+ T cells in acquired aplastic anemia. Of note for this clonotype: Its antigen is not known.

Study observations and caveats: Levels of CD8+ Simpson's diversity were not significantly distinct in patients versus controls. Found in both controls and patients were fewer than 35 CD8+ CDR3 sequences.

Germline CDR1 is LNHNV and CDR2 is YYDKDF (reference sequence). V lost 4 bases, J lost 9 bases, and 8 bases stayed unmatched. The CDR3 is made up of 15 amino acids. CD8+CD57+ cell expansion had been shown by flow cytometry in patients chosen for sequencing. Genomic DNA acted as the template from which TCR beta VDJ combination and CDR3 sequence profiling were carried out. A single record per CDR3 protein comes from TCRdb applying MiXCR to the reads. This table holds more than 150,000 distinct CDR3 sequences, less than 60% found once. The receptor was derived from a human donor with aplastic anemia. The rearrangement uses TRBV15 and TRBJ1-5, with TRBD1 identical over 11 bases. Sequences were obtained from sorted CD4+, CD8+, or CD8+CD57+ T cells (not recorded which) from PBMCs. In DNA, the CDR3 is TGTGCCACCAGCACTCCGCCGGGACAGGGGGGGCCCCAGCATTTT. As protein: CATSTPPGQGGPQHF.